The 10 T cell receptor beta chains in this list originate from one sample, sequenced in a study of Ad26.COV2.S vaccination and SARS-CoV-2 variants. The treatment: about 20 received Ad26.COV2.S at low or high dose, single or two shots; 5 received placebo; per-sample allocation not given. Each sample was drawn 63 days after the first injection (of vaccine or placebo). The method was immunoSEQ multiplex PCR; TCRdb's version includes in-frame clones alone and lacks a portion of them. The sample records more than 300,000 clones, 85% being singletons. Sequencing was performed on peripheral blood, taken in a trial of Ad26.COV2.S vaccine versus placebo. These receptors were collected from a person between 18 and 59 years old who received the Ad26.COV2.S COVID-19 vaccine or a placebo.

A single count supports this clone. The chain couples TRBV28 to TRBJ1-1; D remains ambiguous. Per the germline V gene, CDR1 is MDHEN and CDR2 is SYDVKM. Trimming pared 2 bases from V and 1 base from J, leaving 14 bases between. The CDR3 runs 16 residues. The CDR3 coding sequence is TGTGCCAGCAGTTTAGTTCGCGGAATTGGGAACACTGAAGCTTTCTTT. Protein: CASSLVRGIGNTEAFF. The full variable domain, its missing parts supplied by reference TRBV28 and TRBJ1-1, is DVKVTQSSRYLVKRTGEKVFLECVQDMDHENMFWYRQDPGLGLRLIYFSYDVKMKEKGDIPEGYSVSREKKERFSLILESASTNQTSMYLCASSLVRGIGNTEAFFGQGTRLTVV.

The chain is built from TRBV10-2 and TRBJ2-4; D not certain. The length of the CDR3 is 17 residues. Germline CDR1 is WSHSY and CDR2 is SAAADI. V was pared by 0 bases and J by 2 bases, with 14 bases between. The CDR3 here is CASSESSVDLTKNIQYF. In DNA form, the CDR3 reads TGCGCCAGCAGTGAGTCCAGCGTTGACCTAACCAAAAACATTCAGTACTTC.

The chain combines TRBV2 with TRBJ1-1; D is possibly TRBD1 (5 bases). V was clipped by 6 bases and J by 4 bases, with 6 bases between them. Germline lookup yields CDR1 SNHLY and CDR2 FYNNEI. The CDR3 sequence is 11 residues long. Here the CDR3 DNA reads TGTGCCAGCAGCGGGACCACTGAAGCTTTCTTT. Translating gives CASSGTTEAFF. The whole variable domain, filled in from reference TRBV2 and TRBJ1-1, reads EPEVTQTPSHQVTQMGQEVILRCVPISNHLYFYWYRQILGQKVEFLVSFYNNEISEKSEIFDDQFSVERPDGSNFTLKIRSTKLEDSAMYFCASSGTTEAFFGQGTRLTVV.

This clone was recorded a few times. The chain has TRBV27 and TRBJ1-3, with D possibly being TRBD1 (6 bases). The CDR3 has 14 amino acids. The V gene's germline CDR1 is MNHEY and CDR2 SMNVEV (reference sequence). With 5 bases removed from V and 4 bases from J, the gap between germline ends came to 12 bases. The CDR3 spells CASSGTGSGNTIYF. Here the CDR3 DNA reads TGTGCCAGCAGTGGCACAGGGTCCGGAAACACCATATATTTT.

This chain links TRBV7-3 with TRBJ1-1; D is ambiguous. V lost 4 bases to trimming and J lost 6 bases, with 12 bases between them. CDR3 size: 13 residues. CDR1 is SGHTA, CDR2 FQGTGA, per germline. CDR3 sequence reads: CASSWKAGSEAFF. The CDR3 bases are TGTGCCAGCAGCTGGAAGGCCGGCTCTGAAGCTTTCTTT.

The J gene is TRBJ2-1, the V gene TRBV5-1; TRBD2 is a possible D gene (5 bases). The ends were cut back, 4 bases at V and 1 base at J, with 21 bases in the middle. CDR3 length: 18 residues. CDR1 and CDR2 from the germline V gene are SGHRS and YFSETQ. CDR3 nucleotide sequence: TGCGCCAGCAGCCCTCGGGGTAGCGTGTACGGGTCCTACAATGAGCAGTTCTTC. Its protein product is CASSPRGSVYGSYNEQFF.

The chain couples TRBV21-1 to TRBJ2-7; the D call in the table, TRBD2, was not verified against the DNA. TRBV21-1 is a known pseudogene. The CDR3 is made up of 15 amino acids. The CDR3 sequence is CASSKEQRGSYEQYF. As DNA, the CDR3 is TGTGCCAGCAGCAAAGAGCAGCGGGGGTCATACGAGCAGTACTTC.

The chain couples TRBV2 to TRBJ2-2; the D call may be TRBD1 or TRBD2 (5 bases each). Germline CDR1 is SNHLY and CDR2 is FYNNEI. CDR3 length: 12 residues. Deletions cut 7 bases from V and 5 bases from J, with 8 bases between. Written as DNA, the CDR3 is TGTGCCAGCAAGAGGGGTACCGGGGAGCTGTTTTTT. Encoded protein: CASKRGTGELFF.

The chain joins TRBV5-4 to TRBJ2-3, with 12 bases matching TRBD2. The V gene end was trimmed by 4 bases and the J gene end by 1 base; junction bases not matched to a gene: 4. The CDR3 totals 16 residues. Germline CDR1 reads SGHNT; CDR2 reads YYREEE (reference sequence). CDR3: CASSRRTSGGTDTQYF. In DNA form, the CDR3 reads TGTGCCAGCAGCCGCCGGACTAGCGGGGGCACAGATACGCAGTATTTT.

This chain links TRBV7-9 with TRBJ1-1; 12 bases map to TRBD1. CDR1 is SEHNR and CDR2 is FQNEAQ in the germline V gene (reference sequence). V lost 0 bases, J lost 5 bases, and 10 bases stayed unmatched. The CDR3 has 18 amino acids. CDR3 residues: CASSLAIGTGGRGTEAFF. For the CDR3, the DNA is TGTGCCAGCAGCTTAGCAATCGGGACAGGGGGCAGAGGGACTGAAGCTTTCTTT.